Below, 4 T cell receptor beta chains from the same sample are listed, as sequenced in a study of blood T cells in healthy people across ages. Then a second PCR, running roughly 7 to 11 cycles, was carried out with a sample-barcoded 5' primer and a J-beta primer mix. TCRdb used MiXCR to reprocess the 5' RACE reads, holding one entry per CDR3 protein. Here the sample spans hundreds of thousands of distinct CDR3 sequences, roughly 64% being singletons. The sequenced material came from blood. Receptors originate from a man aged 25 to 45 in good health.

CDR3 in amino acids: CASSLPGQGSASYEQYF. CDR3 DNA sequence: TGTGCCAGCAGCCTTCCGGGACAGGGGTCTGCGTCCTACGAGCAGTACTTC. The chain employs TRBV21-1 and TRBJ2-7; TRBD1 is taken as the D call from the table, unchecked against the DNA. TRBV21-1 is flagged as a pseudogene. This CDR3 region has 17 residues.

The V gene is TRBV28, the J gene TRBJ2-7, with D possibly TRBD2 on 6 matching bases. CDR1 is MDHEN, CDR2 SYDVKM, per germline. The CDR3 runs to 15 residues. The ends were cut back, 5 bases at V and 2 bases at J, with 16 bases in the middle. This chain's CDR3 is CASSGASAFTYEQYF. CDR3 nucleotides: TGTGCCAGCAGTGGGGCTAGCGCATTTACCTACGAGCAGTACTTC.

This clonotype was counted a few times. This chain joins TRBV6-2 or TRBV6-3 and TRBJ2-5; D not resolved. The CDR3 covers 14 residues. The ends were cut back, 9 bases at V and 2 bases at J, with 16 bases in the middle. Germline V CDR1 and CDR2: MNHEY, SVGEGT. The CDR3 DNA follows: TGTGCCAGTGGGCCTACCCTGAGGCAAGAGACCCAGTACTTC. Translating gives CASGPTLRQETQYF.

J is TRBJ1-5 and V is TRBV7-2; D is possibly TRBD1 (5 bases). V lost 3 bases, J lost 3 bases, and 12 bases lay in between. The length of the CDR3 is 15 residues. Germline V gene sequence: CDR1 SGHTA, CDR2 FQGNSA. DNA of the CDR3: TGTGCCAGCAGCTTCACCGGGACTGACAATCAGCCCCAGCATTTT. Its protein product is CASSFTGTDNQPQHF.